The clone carrying this T cell receptor (beta chain) was counted many times. MiXCR was run by TCRdb on the reads, yielding one entry per CDR3 protein. The sample lists 5,000 to 6,000 distinct CDR3 sequences; 9.5% were seen once. V lost 3 bases, J lost 7 bases, and 5 bases stayed unmatched. Germline CDR1 is KGHSH and CDR2 is LQKENI. The length of the CDR3 is 15 residues. The TCR comes from a human donor with rheumatoid arthritis. This chain joins TRBV18 and TRBJ2-1; 11 bases align to TRBD2. Sequenced: CD4+ T cells from synovial fluid. CDR3 nucleotides: TGTGCCAGCTCACCCCTAGGGACTAGCGGAAATGAGCAGTTCTTC. This sequence encodes CASSPLGTSGNEQFF.